This T cell receptor beta chain was identified in a study of chemoradiotherapy in HPV16-positive cancers. Worth noting for this clone: What it binds is unknown.

CDR3 size: 13 residues. Germline V lookup: CDR1 SGDLS, CDR2 YYNGEE. V was cut by 6 bases and J by 1 base, with 10 bases left in between. Assay: immunoSEQ multiplex PCR; the TCRdb copy retains only in-frame clones and omits some. The table records approximately 14,000 clones, 85% to 90% of them present only once. Study outcomes and limitations: For HPV16-positive patients, expanding HPV-responsive T cells associated with longer recurrence-free survival. Non-HPV-specific T cells did not expand in tumors during treatment, whereas candidate HPV-specific clones and E7-related motifs did.

The source was blood, collected from a patient who underwent chemoradiotherapy. The TCR was taken from a human donor with HPV-associated anogenital cancer. The chain joins TRBV9 to TRBJ1-1; D is possibly TRBD1 (5 bases). CDR3: CASTQGKNTEAFF. CDR3 coding DNA: TGTGCCAGCACCCAGGGCAAGAACACTGAAGCTTTCTTT.